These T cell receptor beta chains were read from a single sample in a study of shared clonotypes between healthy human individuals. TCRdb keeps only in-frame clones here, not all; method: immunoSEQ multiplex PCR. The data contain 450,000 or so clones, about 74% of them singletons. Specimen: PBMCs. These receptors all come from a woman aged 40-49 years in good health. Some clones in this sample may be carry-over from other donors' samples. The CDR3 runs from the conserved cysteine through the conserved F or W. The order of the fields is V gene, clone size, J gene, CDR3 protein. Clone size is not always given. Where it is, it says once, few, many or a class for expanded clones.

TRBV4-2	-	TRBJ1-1	CASSQEPGITEAFF
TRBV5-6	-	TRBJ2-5	CASSVTGTGVGETQYF
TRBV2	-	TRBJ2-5	CASSLDGKPQETQYF
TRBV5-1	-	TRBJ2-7	CASRQQGSAYEQYF
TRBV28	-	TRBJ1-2	CASGDNSNYGYTF
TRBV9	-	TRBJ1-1	CASSEVPTNTEAFF
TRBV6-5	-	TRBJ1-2	CASSDRLGIAGYTF
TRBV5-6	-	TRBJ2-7	CASSTNRVFSFNYEQYF
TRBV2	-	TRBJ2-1	CASSLIIMGQGVNEQFF
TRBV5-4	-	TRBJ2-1	CASSLPSADEQFF
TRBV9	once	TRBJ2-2	CASSPTGAGELFF
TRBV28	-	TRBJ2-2	CASSLLGAGTGELFF
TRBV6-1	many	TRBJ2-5	CASSGGQGEQETQYF
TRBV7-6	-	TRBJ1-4	CASSLYEPGQGPSTNEKLFF
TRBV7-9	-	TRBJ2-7	CASSPHAETYEQYF
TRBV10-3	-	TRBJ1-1	CAIQGAGQNTEAFF
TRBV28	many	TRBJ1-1	CASSLYPEAFF
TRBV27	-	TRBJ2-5	CASSLSAGTGISETQYF
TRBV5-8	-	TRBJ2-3	CASSLGSLDTQYF
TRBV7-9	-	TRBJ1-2	CASSPRQIYGYTF
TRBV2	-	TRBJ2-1	CASSDISDNEQFF
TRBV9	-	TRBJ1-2	CASSRSRTSYGYTF
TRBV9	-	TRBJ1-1	CASSVVPGTGVISAFF
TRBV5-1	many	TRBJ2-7	CASSLTTYEQYF
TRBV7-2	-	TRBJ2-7	CASSYRTGGNEQYF
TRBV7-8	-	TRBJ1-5	CASSLRGRGQPQHF
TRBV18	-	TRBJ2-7	CASSPGEGSSYEQYF
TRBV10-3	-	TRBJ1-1	CAISEKTTVDTEAFF
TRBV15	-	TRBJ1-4	CATSRRGQGEKLFF
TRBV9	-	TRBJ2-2	CASSPRPSHNTGELFF
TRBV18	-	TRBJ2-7	CASSPSGRGYEQYF
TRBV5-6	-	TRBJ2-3	CATMDPGGADTQYF
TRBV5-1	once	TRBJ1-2	CASSLDGQGARGYTF
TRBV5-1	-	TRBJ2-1	CASSLGTFSYNEQFF
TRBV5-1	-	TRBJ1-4	CASSPGQGGEKLFF
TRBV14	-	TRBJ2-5	CASSEWDRAQETQYF
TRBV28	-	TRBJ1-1	CASSLLNTEAFF
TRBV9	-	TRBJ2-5	CASSPRGPQETQYF
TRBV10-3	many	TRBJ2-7	CAISESTAGSSYEQYF
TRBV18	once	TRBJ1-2	CASSPNRLPSSSNYGYTF
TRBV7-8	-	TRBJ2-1	CASSLRTGYNEQFF
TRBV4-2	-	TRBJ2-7	CASSQEGGDRGYEQYF
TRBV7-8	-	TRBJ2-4	CASSTDGVHIQYF
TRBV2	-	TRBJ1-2	CASGGLQGSNYGYTF
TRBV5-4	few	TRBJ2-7	CASSLGLASSYEQYF
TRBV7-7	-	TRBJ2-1	CASSPEAGGSYNEQFF
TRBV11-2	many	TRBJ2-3	CASSLLRDYSTDTQYF
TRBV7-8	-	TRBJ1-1	CASSRGGPAFF
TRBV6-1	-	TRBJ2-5	CASSRTSGIQETQYF
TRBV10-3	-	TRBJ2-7	CAIRWDFAETYEQYF
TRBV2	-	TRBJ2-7	CASSALAGDTYEQYF
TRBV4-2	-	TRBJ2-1	CASSQDMGEGPTNEQFF
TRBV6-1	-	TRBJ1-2	CASSERPQSIGYGYTF
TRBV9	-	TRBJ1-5	CASSVDSFQPQHF